This T cell receptor beta chain is drawn from a study of T cells in localized non-small cell lung cancer (dated by TCRdb to 2020 to 2022). About the study as a whole: The study analyzed T cell repertoires of 200 to 250 early-stage NSCLC patients, comparing tumors and uninvolved tumor-adjacent lungs. The cohort consisted of approximately 220 treatment-naive NSCLC patients whose localized lung tumors had been resected. NSCLC patients had a mean age of around 70 years, and more than 120 were male and around 99 female.

V sheds 1 base and J sheds 3 bases, leaving 16 bases between their ends. The CDR3 runs 16 amino acids, cysteine and phenylalanine included. The read is trimmed to its CDR3 DNA, 48 bases read in frame from base 1. In the germline V gene, CDR1 corresponds to SGHDT and CDR2 to YYEEEE. On this clone: No cognate antigen has been identified for it. The input lacks base qualities; no much larger clone sits a single base away.

TCR beta CDR3 regions were sequenced from DNA using the immunoSEQ Assay. Per the original workflow: To compute T cell density, TCR beta template counts were normalized to usable DNA, which was estimated by amplifying housekeeping genes. The preseqR package was used to estimate richness by extrapolating to 400,000 templates for PBMC samples and to 120,000 templates for tissue samples. Clonality was defined by subtracting Pielou's evenness from one. Differential abundance testing on productive amino-acid clonotypes, with a minimum total count of 5 and an alpha of 0.1, was used to identify tissue-enriched TCRs. The Jaccard Index and the Morisita Overlap Index were used to measure how much the repertoires overlapped between compartments. GLIPH clustered TCR beta CDR3s with public tetramer-defined viral CDR3s; viral motifs required at least three viral sequences plus V-gene enrichment. This immuneACCESS table, as held by TCRdb, lists in-frame sequences with V and J called but not all clones. Of the missing ones, under half trace to an unresolved V gene in checked studies; the others have no known cause. V and J calls and clone size follow that table, whereas D and trimming were derived from the DNA. For this sample the table gives some 38,000 clones, of which more than 90% were detected only once. Roughly 6.9% of the sample is held by the ten biggest clonotypes.

At diagnosis, tumor, uninvolved tumor-adjacent lung and peripheral blood were collected and then preserved as a mix of FFPE and fresh-frozen material. Blood samples were analyzed as peripheral blood mononuclear cells for TCR repertoire profiling. Beyond this particular receptor, the publication reports: Because multi-region sequencing of the tumors was not done, intratumor heterogeneity could not be ruled out. Longer overall survival was associated with higher blood T cell density, whereas shorter survival was associated with higher adjacent-lung clonality. Of the top 100 tumor clones, a median of roughly 53 were detected in paired uninvolved adjacent lung; around 30 were also among that lung's top 100. Uninvolved tumor-adjacent lung showed the highest T cell clonality, higher than tumor, which suggests more focused antigenic responses in the uninvolved tumor-adjacent lung. Because of the exploratory design, TCR variables were selected using unadjusted p-values without false-discovery rate correction.

Sequences were derived from peripheral blood, sampled before any cancer treatment. The TCR originated in a female donor of 60 years or more with stage I lung adenocarcinoma. The sequence links TRBV5-6 to TRBJ1-2; the D gene is unclear. The sequenced DNA is TGTGCCAGCAGCTTGACCCTAAAGTGGTTGGACTATGGCTACACCTTC. Its translation reads: CASSLTLKWLDYGYTF.